The 28 T cell receptor beta chains below were found in one sample sequenced in a study of radiotherapy plus CTLA-4 blockade in lung cancer. Clones were read by immunoSEQ multiplex PCR, and TCRdb kept only the in-frame ones, dropping some. The sample records 89,000 or so clones, 82% being singletons. The source material was peripheral blood, sampled from a patient treated with radiotherapy plus ipilimumab. The receptors were gathered from a human donor with non-small cell lung cancer who had a partial response to radiotherapy plus ipilimumab.

The V and J genes are TRBV27 and TRBJ2-5, with a possible D match to TRBD1 (6 bases). The assigned J gene may be wrong: the sequence end matches TRBJ2-7 better. This CDR3 region has 16 residues. CDR1 MNHEY and CDR2 SMNVEV come from the germline V gene (reference sequence). The CDR3: CASSPGAAGSSYEQYF. DNA of the CDR3: TGTGCCAGCAGTCCAGGGGCGGCAGGGAGCTCCTACGAGCAGTACTTC.

This rearrangement joins TRBV9 to TRBJ2-3, with 13 bases identical to TRBD2. J was trimmed by 4 bases and V by 2 bases; bases with no gene match: 4. The CDR3 spans 16 residues. Germline V gene sequence: CDR1 SGDLS, CDR2 YYNGEE. The DNA for the CDR3 is TGTGCCAGCAGCGTTCGACTAGCGGGAGGCCCAGATACGCAGTATTTT. This gives the protein CASSVRLAGGPDTQYF.

The J gene is TRBJ2-3, the V gene TRBV9; 7 bases align to TRBD2. V lost 4 bases to trimming and J lost 4 bases; unmatched junction nucleotides: 6. The CDR3 runs to 14 residues. Germline V CDR1 and CDR2: SGDLS, YYNGEE. CDR3 protein: CASSPGLVPDTQYF. As DNA, the CDR3 is TGTGCCAGCAGCCCCGGACTAGTGCCAGATACGCAGTATTTT.

The V gene is TRBV5-5, the J gene TRBJ2-2, with D hard to call. Germline V gives CDR1 SGHKS, CDR2 YYEKEE (reference sequence). The CDR3 is made up of 13 amino acids. The germline V and J ends were trimmed by 4 bases and 6 bases, with 10 bases remaining between them. In DNA form, the CDR3 reads TGTGCCAGCAGCACTATCCGGGCCGGGGAGCTGTTTTTT. Translating it yields CASSTIRAGELFF.

The rearrangement joins TRBV21-1 to TRBJ1-4; the table names TRBD1, a call not compared with the DNA. TRBV21-1 is assigned pseudogene status. This CDR3 has 14 amino acids. CDR3 coding DNA: TGTGCCAGCAGCAAAGACGGCAAGGGGGAAAAACTGTTTTTT. This gives the protein CASSKDGKGEKLFF.

This clone appeared a single time. The chain uses TRBV7-8 and TRBJ2-7, with 7 positions matching TRBD2. Per germline, CDR1 SGHVS and CDR2 FQNEAQ. With 5 bases clipped from V and 2 bases from J, the junction kept 15 bases outside the gene matches. The CDR3 extends over 17 amino acids. The CDR3: CASSRLSTSERTYEQYF. As DNA, the CDR3 is TGTGCCAGCAGCCGCTTATCTACTAGCGAACGTACCTACGAGCAGTACTTC.

The rearrangement uses TRBV4-2 and TRBJ1-4; 7 nucleotides match TRBD1. V lost 1 base and J lost 12; bases outside the gene matches: 11. Germline CDR1 is LGHNA and CDR2 is YNFKEQ. The CDR3 contains 15 residues. The CDR3 DNA is TGTGCCAGCAGCCAAGGATTGTCTCAGGGGGGTGAACTGTTTTTT. Its translation is CASSQGLSQGGELFF.

The V and J genes are TRBV19 and TRBJ1-3; 10 bases are a match to TRBD1. Germline V gene data show CDR1 as LNHDA and CDR2 as SQIVND (reference sequence). This CDR3 contains 14 residues. The CDR3 sequence: CASGQGTSGNTIYF. The CDR3 DNA is TGTGCATCGGGACAGGGGACCTCTGGAAACACCATATATTTT.

The CDR3 is CASSFGGVDTGELFF. CDR3 coding DNA: TGTGCCAGCAGCTTCGGGGGGGTGGACACCGGGGAGCTGTTTTTT. The rearrangement uses TRBV7-2 and TRBJ2-2; TRBD2 agrees at 8 bases. Per the germline V gene, CDR1 is SGHTA and CDR2 is FQGNSA. The CDR3 has 15 amino acids. After removal of 3 bases from V and 3 bases from J, the junction contained 3 bases not matched to a gene. The full variable domain, in which reference TRBV7-2 and TRBJ2-2 provide the parts outside the CDR3, is GAGVSQSPSNKVTEKGKDVELRCDPISGHTALYWYRQSLGQGLEFLIYFQGNSAPDKSGLPSDRFSAERTGGSVSTLTIQRTQQEDSAVYLCASSFGGVDTGELFFGEGSRLTVL.

V usage is TRBV6-6 and J usage is TRBJ1-1; 8 positions match TRBD1. The CDR3 is made up of 16 amino acids. Trimming at V came to 8 bases and at J to 6 bases, leaving 17 bases not matched to a gene. The germline V gene encodes CDR1 MNHNY and CDR2 SVGAGI (reference sequence). CDR3 in DNA: TGTGCCAGCTATCACAGGGGGTATTCTGGGCTTCCTGAAGCTTTCTTT. Residues: CASYHRGYSGLPEAFF.

This chain joins TRBV11-2 and TRBJ2-3; no reliable D call. The CDR3 runs to 15 residues. Germline V lookup: CDR1 SGHAT, CDR2 FQNNGV. The V and J ends lost 7 bases and 0 bases respectively, with 14 bases between them. The CDR3 coding sequence is TGTGCCAGCAACCGCGGCGGAACTAGCACAGATACGCAGTATTTT. Its protein product is CASNRGGTSTDTQYF.

This clone was observed a single time. The CDR3 bases are TGTGCCAGCAGTTTACAGCGGGGGAGCTCCTACAATGAGCAGTTCTTC. This translates into CASSLQRGSSYNEQFF. The chain combines TRBV28 with TRBJ2-1, with 8 bases that match TRBD2. Losses at the gene ends were 2 bases for V and 0 bases for J; bases not matched to a gene: 3. The CDR3 length is 16 residues. Germline loops: CDR1 MDHEN, CDR2 SYDVKM.

This clone came up a few times. The chain uses TRBV28 and TRBJ2-5, with 7 bases fitting TRBD2. This CDR3 has 15 residues. Unmatched junction bases numbered 7, after V lost 6 bases and J lost 0 bases. The germline CDR1 and CDR2 sequences are MDHEN and SYDVKM. CDR3 in DNA: TGTGCCAGCAGCCCAGCGGGGAGGTACCAAGAGACCCAGTACTTC. Its protein is CASSPAGRYQETQYF. The whole variable domain, filled in from reference TRBV28 and TRBJ2-5, reads DVKVTQSSRYLVKRTGEKVFLECVQDMDHENMFWYRQDPGLGLRLIYFSYDVKMKEKGDIPEGYSVSREKKERFSLILESASTNQTSMYLCASSPAGRYQETQYFGPGTRLLVL.

This chain links TRBV11-2 with TRBJ2-5; D ambiguous. With the DNA end fitting TRBJ2-7 better, the J assignment may be wrong. The CDR3 contains 16 residues. Germline loops: CDR1 SGHAT, CDR2 FQNNGV. Here the CDR3 reads CASSPRYGEQAYEQYF. The CDR3 region has the DNA TGTGCCAGCAGTCCTCGATATGGTGAGCAGGCCTACGAGCAGTACTTC.

The table lists this clone with a few counts. The J gene is TRBJ1-1, the V gene TRBV7-9; D not certain. V was trimmed by 5 bases and J by 4 bases, leaving 11 bases between them. Germline values: CDR1 SEHNR, CDR2 FQNEAQ (reference sequence). This CDR3 is 13 amino acids long. The CDR3 here is CASSQDRTTEAFF. The CDR3 DNA is TGTGCCAGCAGCCAAGATAGAACCACTGAAGCTTTCTTT.

This sequence joins TRBV15 and TRBJ2-7; 10 nucleotides match TRBD1. V dropped 3 bases and J dropped 3; count of bases not matched to a gene: 5. The CDR3 spans 15 residues. The germline V gene has CDR1 LNHNV and CDR2 YYDKDF (reference sequence). This chain's CDR3 is CATSSAGTGDYEQYF. The CDR3 DNA reads TGTGCCACCAGCAGCGCCGGGACAGGGGACTACGAGCAGTACTTC. Complete variable domain (other parts from reference TRBV15 and TRBJ2-7): DAMVIQNPRYQVTQFGKPVTLSCSQTLNHNVMYWYQQKSSQAPKLLFHYYDKDFNNEADTPDNFQSRRPNTSFCFLDIRSPGLGDTAMYLCATSSAGTGDYEQYFGPGTRLTVT.

The rearrangement uses TRBV2 and TRBJ2-2; 7 nucleotides agree with TRBD2. With V trimmed by 7 bases and J by 5 bases, 16 bases remained unmatched. CDR3 length: 17 amino acids. Germline values: CDR1 SNHLY, CDR2 FYNNEI. CDR3 DNA sequence: TGTGCCAGCACTACGTCGGGGGGAGCGACGCTGACCGGGGAGCTGTTTTTT. It yields the protein CASTTSGGATLTGELFF.

In its sample, this clone was seen a few times. The chain is built from TRBV30 and TRBJ1-4; D is possibly TRBD1 (5 bases). Trimming removed 4 bases from V and 5 bases from J, with 17 bases in between. The CDR3 consists of 15 residues. Germline V gene sequence: CDR1 GTSNPN, CDR2 SVGIG (reference sequence). CDR3 sequence reads: CAWIPRGASNEKLFF. Written as DNA, the CDR3 is TGTGCCTGGATCCCGCGGGGCGCCTCCAATGAAAAACTGTTTTTT.

This clone has just one count. The chain recombines TRBV2 with TRBJ2-5, with TRBD1 identical over 7 bases. This CDR3 has 14 residues. V shed 3 bases, J shed 6 bases, and the junction held 7 bases outside the gene matches. In germline, CDR1 is SNHLY, CDR2 FYNNEI. The CDR3 is CASSDRTGEKTQYF. The CDR3 bases are TGTGCCAGCAGTGACCGAACAGGGGAGAAGACCCAGTACTTC. The variable domain in full, with the rest retrieved from reference TRBV2 and TRBJ2-5, is EPEVTQTPSHQVTQMGQEVILRCVPISNHLYFYWYRQILGQKVEFLVSFYNNEISEKSEIFDDQFSVERPDGSNFTLKIRSTKLEDSAMYFCASSDRTGEKTQYFGPGTRLLVL.

The chain employs TRBV5-1 and TRBJ2-5; no reliable D call. Per the germline V gene, CDR1 is SGHRS and CDR2 is YFSETQ. V shed 6 bases and J shed 4 bases, with 7 bases lying between them. The CDR3 totals 11 residues. The CDR3 nucleotides read TGCGCCAGCACCCCAGGAGAGACCCAGTACTTC. Amino acid sequence: CASTPGETQYF.

The V and J genes are TRBV14 and TRBJ2-7, with 7 bases identical to TRBD1. The CDR3 covers 14 residues. V shed 3 bases, J shed 6 bases, and the junction held 8 bases outside the gene matches. The germline gives CDR1 SGHDN, CDR2 FVKESK. The DNA of the CDR3 is TGTGCCAGCAGCCAGTTGACAGGGATAGGCGAGCAGTACTTC. As protein: CASSQLTGIGEQYF.

This chain uses TRBV28 with TRBJ1-1, with no clear D. Trimming shortened V by 4 bases and J by 1 base, and 13 bases separated the two germline ends. The CDR3 contains 15 residues. Germline loops: CDR1 MDHEN, CDR2 SYDVKM. CDR3 in amino acids: CASSSAMEGNTEAFF. The DNA for the CDR3 is TGTGCCAGCAGTTCGGCGATGGAGGGGAACACTGAAGCTTTCTTT.

The J gene is TRBJ2-2, the V gene TRBV5-6; TRBD2 matches at 14 bases. CDR1 is SGHDT, CDR2 YYEEEE, per germline. The length of the CDR3 is 16 residues. The V segment lost 4 bases and the J segment 6 bases; nucleotides outside the gene matches: 5. CDR3 loop: CASSAGLAGVAGELFF. The CDR3, as DNA: TGTGCCAGCAGCGCGGGACTAGCGGGAGTAGCCGGGGAGCTGTTTTTT.

V gene TRBV4-2 combines with J gene TRBJ1-4; D is possibly TRBD1 (5 bases). Between the trimmed V and J ends, which lost 0 bases and 7 bases, there was a span of 6 bases. Germline V gives CDR1 LGHNA, CDR2 YNFKEQ. The length of the CDR3 is 13 residues. The CDR3 sequence: CASSQDGGEKLFF. As DNA, the CDR3 is TGTGCCAGCAGCCAAGACGGGGGTGAAAAACTGTTTTTT.

The chain joins TRBV29-1 to TRBJ2-7; TRBD2 is a possible D gene (6 bases). Trimming left V 7 bases short and J 6 bases short, with 13 bases between. The CDR3 is made up of 11 amino acids. The germline gives CDR1 SQVTM, CDR2 ANQGSEA. The CDR3 is CSASQGGEQYF. The DNA for the CDR3 is TGCAGCGCATCCCAGGGAGGCGAGCAGTACTTC.

As DNA, the CDR3 is TGTGCCTGGAGTGTAGCAGGGGACGAGCAGTACTTC. Translation: CAWSVAGDEQYF. This chain links TRBV30 with TRBJ2-7; a possible D gene is TRBD1 (6 bases). Germline values: CDR1 GTSNPN, CDR2 SVGIG (reference sequence). The CDR3 is 12 residues long. V dropped 0 bases and J dropped 5 bases, with 8 bases sitting between them.

The rearrangement uses TRBV19 and TRBJ2-6; 7 bases map to TRBD1. From germline, CDR1 is LNHDA and CDR2 SQIVND (reference sequence). The CDR3 spans 16 residues. Trimming cost V 10 bases and J 0 bases; bases outside gene matches: 9. The CDR3 nucleotides read TGTGCCACTCGGACAGGACGGATCTCTGGGGCCAACGTCCTGACTTTC. Translated: CATRTGRISGANVLTF.

This clone was picked up a small number of times. The chain has TRBV27 and TRBJ2-3, with D possibly TRBD1 on 7 matching bases. CDR3 length: 15 residues. The V gene's germline CDR1 is MNHEY and CDR2 SMNVEV (reference sequence). Trimming left V 2 bases short and J 5 bases short, with 14 bases between. The CDR3 nucleotides read TGTGCCAGCAGTTTAGACAGGGCGGGGAGAGATACGCAGTATTTT. Amino acid sequence: CASSLDRAGRDTQYF.